These 21 T cell receptor beta chains were all obtained from the same sample, sequenced in a study of Ad26.COV2.S vaccination and SARS-CoV-2 variants. Clones were sequenced by immunoSEQ multiplex PCR, and TCRdb holds only the in-frame ones, with some missing. Of about 350,000 clones listed, about 90% are singletons. This specimen was peripheral blood, taken after recovery from COVID-19. The receptors shown here come from a human donor who had recovered from COVID-19.

In nucleotides, the CDR3 is TGTGCCAGCAGCTTAAGGGACAGGGTGGTCAATGAGCAGTTCTTC. This gives the protein CASSLRDRVVNEQFF. The V and J genes are TRBV7-6 and TRBJ2-1; 9 nucleotides agree with TRBD1. Trimming took 2 bases from V and 6 from J; bases not matched to a gene: 5. The V gene's germline CDR1 is SGHVS and CDR2 FNYEAQ. The CDR3 is 15 residues long.

This clone was observed once. The rearrangement links TRBV29-1 to TRBJ1-1; TRBD1 is a possible D gene (5 bases). This CDR3 is built from 12 residues. Trimming removed 7 bases at V and 2 bases at J, with 11 bases between. CDR1 is SQVTM, CDR2 ANQGSEA, per germline. CDR3 sequence: CSARTPNTEAFF. CDR3 coding DNA: TGCAGCGCCCGGACACCCAACACTGAAGCTTTCTTT.

The gene calls are TRBV13 and TRBJ2-7; 8 nucleotides match TRBD2. This CDR3 is 14 amino acids long. The germline gives CDR1 PRHDT, CDR2 FYEKMQ (reference sequence). J was trimmed by 3 bases and V by 8 bases; bases with no gene match: 9. In nucleotides, the CDR3 is TGTGCCAGCTCCGGGGGGACTAGGGGCTACGAGCAGTACTTC. Its protein product is CASSGGTRGYEQYF.

The gene calls are TRBV6-4 and TRBJ2-6, with 7 bases matching TRBD1. There are 14 residues in the CDR3. Germline CDR1 is MRHNA and CDR2 is SNTAGT. V dropped 10 bases and J dropped 3; count of bases not matched to a gene: 6. CDR3: CATDTGVGANVLTF. CDR3 coding DNA: TGTGCCACCGACACAGGGGTTGGGGCCAACGTCCTGACTTTC.

The chain combines TRBV7-9 with TRBJ1-6; D unresolved. The CDR3 consists of 14 residues. The germline gives CDR1 SEHNR, CDR2 FQNEAQ (reference sequence). V was clipped by 5 bases and J by 8 bases, with 13 bases between them. The CDR3 is CASSLSGPYSPLHF. For the CDR3, the DNA is TGTGCCAGCAGCCTAAGTGGCCCTTATTCACCCCTCCACTTT.

On this clone: The junction differs from germline at one of its ends, possibly a read error. This chain links TRBV7-7 with TRBJ1-6; D unclear. Looked up from germline, CDR1 is SSHAT and CDR2 is FNYEAQ (reference sequence). This CDR3 comprises 13 residues. CDR3 loop: CASSFSRDSPLHF. CDR3 DNA: TGTGCTAGCAGCTTTAGCCGGGATTCACCCCTCCACTTT.

The CDR3 region is CASSEERKNQPQHF. CDR3 in DNA: TGTGCCAGCAGTGAAGAGAGAAAAAATCAGCCCCAGCATTTT. This chain links TRBV2 with TRBJ1-5; D call uncertain. This CDR3 contains 14 residues. In germline, CDR1 is SNHLY, CDR2 FYNNEI. V gave up 1 base and J gave up 4 bases, with 8 bases separating them.

The chain has TRBV27 and TRBJ2-7; D is ambiguous. CDR1 is MNHEY and CDR2 is SMNVEV in the germline V gene (reference sequence). CDR3 length: 14 residues. Trimming took off 5 bases at V and 4 bases at J, with 15 bases between the two ends. The CDR3: CASSLKGPAYEQYF. The CDR3 nucleotides read TGTGCCAGCAGTCTCAAAGGACCTGCGTACGAGCAGTACTTC.

CDR3 amino acids: CASSLGSGTSGGAWEQYF. The CDR3 DNA sequence: TGTGCCAGCAGCTTGGGATCCGGGACTAGCGGGGGGGCCTGGGAGCAGTACTTC. The chain combines TRBV11-2 with TRBJ2-7; 16 positions match TRBD2. The V gene's germline CDR1 is SGHAT and CDR2 FQNNGV. The CDR3 is 18 residues long. V lost 3 bases to trimming and J lost 7 bases; unmatched junction nucleotides: 12.

This clone has a handful of counts. The chain is built from TRBV6-1 and TRBJ1-5, with unresolved D. This CDR3 is 15 amino acids long. CDR1 and CDR2 (germline): MNHNS, SASEGT. Trimming left V 2 bases short and J 4 bases short, with 12 bases between. The CDR3 loop is CASSEFGGGNQPQHF. DNA for the CDR3: TGTGCCAGCAGTGAATTCGGCGGCGGGAATCAGCCCCAGCATTTT.

The CDR3 sequence: CSVGEGVRTDTQYF. CDR3 nucleotide sequence: TGCAGCGTGGGTGAGGGGGTGAGGACAGATACGCAGTATTTT. The genes are TRBV29-1 and TRBJ2-3; D perhaps matches TRBD1 (6 bases). Looked up from germline, CDR1 is SQVTM and CDR2 is ANQGSEA. The CDR3 has 14 residues. V lost 6 bases to trimming and J lost 3 bases, with 16 bases between them.

V and J are TRBV4-1 and TRBJ1-2; weak D call: TRBD1 (6 bases). The CDR3 extends over 14 amino acids. Trimming stripped 0 bases from V and 7 bases from J, with 12 bases between. Looked up from germline, CDR1 is MGHRA and CDR2 is YSYEKL. Here the CDR3 DNA reads TGCGCCAGCAGCCAAGATCGACAGGTTCTTGGCTACACCTTC. As protein: CASSQDRQVLGYTF.

This sequence joins TRBV9 and TRBJ1-6, with D hard to call. The V and J ends lost 0 bases and 11 bases respectively, with 21 bases between them. The CDR3 totals 17 residues. Germline V gene lookup returns CDR1 SGDLS and CDR2 YYNGEE. The CDR3 spells CASSVGVPGSFYTPLHF. The CDR3 nucleotides read TGTGCCAGCAGCGTAGGGGTCCCGGGATCCTTTTACACACCCCTCCACTTT.

The chain joins TRBV9 to TRBJ2-3; D possibly corresponds to TRBD2 (6 bases). Germline assignment: CDR1 SGDLS and CDR2 YYNGEE. This CDR3 is 16 amino acids long. V dropped 3 bases and J dropped 2 bases, with 16 bases sitting between them. The DNA for the CDR3 is TGTGCCAGCAGCGCTAGGGCAGGGACTTTCACAGATACGCAGTATTTT. It codes for CASSARAGTFTDTQYF. Full variable domain (missing parts from reference TRBV9 and TRBJ2-3): DSGVTQTPKHLITATGQRVTLRCSPRSGDLSVYWYQQSLDQGLQFLIQYYNGEERAKGNILERFSAQQFPDLHSELNLSSLELGDSALYFCASSARAGTFTDTQYFGPGTRLTVL.

This chain joins TRBV29-1 and TRBJ1-2; no reliable D call. The CDR3 spans 14 residues. Trimming pared 4 bases from V and 0 bases from J, leaving 12 bases between. The V gene's germline CDR1 is SQVTM and CDR2 ANQGSEA. This chain's CDR3 is CSVGTAHANYGYTF. The CDR3 DNA reads as TGCAGCGTTGGGACGGCCCACGCTAACTATGGCTACACCTTC.

The chain employs TRBV6-5 and TRBJ1-1, with TRBD1 as a possible D gene (6 bases). The V gene's germline CDR1 is MNHEY and CDR2 SVGAGI. With 5 bases removed from V and 4 bases from J, the gap between germline ends came to 8 bases. This CDR3 spans 12 amino acids. The CDR3 DNA sequence: TGTGCCAGCAGTCGGACAGTCACTGAAGCTTTCTTT. Protein sequence: CASSRTVTEAFF.

The rearrangement uses TRBV6-2 or TRBV6-3 and TRBJ1-1, with a tentative D call TRBD1 (5 bases). CDR1 and CDR2 from the germline V gene are MNHEY and SVGEGT. Trimming removed 0 bases at V and 8 bases at J, with 10 bases between. The CDR3 sequence is 13 residues long. The CDR3 bases are TGTGCCAGCAGTTACTCGGAGGGGATAGAAGCTTTCTTT. Residues: CASSYSEGIEAFF.

The chain has TRBV18 and TRBJ1-4, with TRBD1 as a possible D gene (5 bases). Trimming stripped 2 bases from V and 8 bases from J, with 15 bases between. The CDR3 totals 15 residues. Germline CDR1 is KGHSH and CDR2 is LQKENI. For the CDR3, the DNA is TGTGCCAGCTCACCAGGCGGGGACGGCATCGAAAAACTGTTTTTT. Translation gives CASSPGGDGIEKLFF.

Note on this clone: In the same sample, other DNA sequences code for this CDR3. V usage is TRBV19 and J usage is TRBJ1-2, with D possibly being TRBD1 (5 bases). Germline V gene data show CDR1 as LNHDA and CDR2 as SQIVND (reference sequence). The CDR3 is 13 residues long. V was shortened by 3 bases and J by 3 bases, with 8 bases between the two germline ends. CDR3 sequence reads: CASSMRGDYGYTF. The CDR3 DNA is TGTGCCAGTAGTATGCGGGGGGACTATGGCTACACCTTC.

The chain links TRBV15 to TRBJ1-2; TRBD1 might be the D (5 bases). The CDR3 spans 13 residues. Germline V gene data show CDR1 as LNHNV and CDR2 as YYDKDF (reference sequence). V lost 6 bases, J lost 5 bases, and 13 bases lay in between. The CDR3: CATSWGQRYGYTF. The CDR3 DNA follows: TGTGCCACCAGTTGGGGCCAGAGGTATGGCTACACCTTC.

This clone was counted once. The chain uses TRBV2 and TRBJ2-3; 8 positions agree with TRBD2. The trim removed 5 bases at V and 0 bases at J, leaving 7 bases unmatched. This CDR3 region has 16 residues. The germline V gene has CDR1 SNHLY and CDR2 FYNNEI. For the CDR3, the DNA is TGTGCCAGCAGTAAAGAGCGGGGGAGTAGCACAGATACGCAGTATTTT. Residues: CASSKERGSSTDTQYF.